These 14 T cell receptor beta chains were all obtained from the same sample, sequenced in a study of shared clonotypes between healthy human individuals. CD45RO-negative, CCR7-positively selected cells formed the naive CD8 fraction, excluding terminally differentiated effector memory CD45RA+ cells. The method was immunoSEQ multiplex PCR; TCRdb's version includes in-frame clones alone and lacks a portion of them. Of millions of clones detected, roughly 95% appear once; the ten largest clones hold 1% to 1.3%. Material for sequencing was naive CD8+ T cells sorted from blood. The receptors originated from a man in his late teens or twenties in good health.

This clone was recorded once. V usage is TRBV4-3 and J usage is TRBJ2-1; D possibly matches TRBD1 or TRBD2 (5 bases each). The CDR3 is 16 residues long. V was clipped by 3 bases and J by 4 bases, with 16 bases between them. Germline V lookup: CDR1 LGHNA, CDR2 YSLEER. CDR3 in DNA: TGCGCCAGCAGCCAGAACCGGGACCTACCTTACAATGAGCAGTTCTTC. Its translation: CASSQNRDLPYNEQFF.

The chain carries TRBV5-6 and TRBJ1-4; D remains ambiguous. With 3 bases removed from V and 0 bases from J, the gap between germline ends came to 12 bases. From germline, CDR1 is SGHDT and CDR2 YYEEEE. This CDR3 is built from 16 residues. The CDR3 loop is CASSWWTDATNEKLFF. CDR3 DNA sequence: TGTGCCAGCAGCTGGTGGACGGACGCAACTAATGAAAAACTGTTTTTT.

The gene calls are TRBV5-1 and TRBJ2-3; 10 positions match TRBD2. Looked up from germline, CDR1 is SGHRS and CDR2 is YFSETQ. This CDR3 region has 18 residues. V gave up 2 bases and J gave up 2 bases; unmatched junction bases: 11. The CDR3 protein is CASSFLAGGLPTTDTQYF. In nucleotides, the CDR3 is TGCGCCAGCAGCTTCTTAGCGGGGGGACTCCCGACCACAGATACGCAGTATTTT.

The chain links TRBV5-5 to TRBJ2-5, with 7 bases that match TRBD1. V was clipped by 1 base and J by 13 bases; unmatched bases: 10. Germline CDR1 SGHKS, CDR2 YYEKEE (reference sequence). The CDR3 extends over 13 amino acids. The CDR3 sequence is CASSLSMGQSGYF. CDR3 nucleotides: TGTGCCAGCAGCTTGAGCATGGGACAGAGTGGGTACTTC. The full variable domain, rest sourced from reference TRBV5-5 and TRBJ2-5, is DAGVTQSPTHLIKTRGQQVTLRCSPISGHKSVSWYQQVLGQGPQFIFQYYEKEERGRGNFPDRFSARQFPNYSSELNVNALLLGDSALYLCASSLSMGQSGYFGPGTRLLVL.

The CDR3 DNA follows: TGCGCCAGCAGCTTGTGGACAGGGGAAGAGACCCAGTACTTC. Its protein product is CASSLWTGEETQYF. The J gene is TRBJ2-5, the V gene TRBV5-1; 9 bases map to TRBD1. CDR3 length equals 14 residues. V trimming: 1 base; J trimming: 3 bases; junction bases outside the gene matches: 1. From germline, CDR1 is SGHRS and CDR2 YFSETQ.

The chain is built from TRBV10-1 and TRBJ2-1; 9 nucleotides match TRBD2. V shed 4 bases and J 4 bases; nucleotides not matched to a gene: 11. The CDR3 has 17 amino acids. Germline loops: CDR1 WNHNN, CDR2 SYGVQD (reference sequence). The CDR3 protein is CASSGGGRAALYNEQFF. Here the CDR3 DNA reads TGCGCCAGCAGTGGCGGCGGGAGGGCTGCTTTATACAATGAGCAGTTCTTC.

The chain joins TRBV6-5 to TRBJ2-7; 11 bases align to TRBD1. The CDR3 covers 14 residues. The germline V gene has CDR1 MNHEY and CDR2 SVGAGI. With V trimmed by 6 bases and J by 2 bases, 3 bases remained unmatched. The chain's CDR3 is CASSEGQGAYEQYF. The CDR3, as DNA: TGTGCCAGCAGCGAGGGACAGGGGGCCTACGAGCAGTACTTC.

The chain carries TRBV4-1 and TRBJ2-2, with no clear D. CDR1 and CDR2 from the germline V gene are MGHRA and YSYEKL. This CDR3 is built from 14 residues. The germline V and J ends were trimmed by 4 bases and 0 bases, with 6 bases remaining between them. The CDR3 spells CASSPASNTGELFF. The CDR3 coding sequence is TGCGCCAGCAGCCCAGCTTCGAACACCGGGGAGCTGTTTTTT.

The chain joins TRBV7-9 to TRBJ2-4; a weak D match, TRBD1 (6 bases). The ends were cut back, 1 base at V and 4 bases at J, with 11 bases in the middle. The CDR3 contains 15 residues. CDR1 SEHNR and CDR2 FQNEAQ come from the germline V gene (reference sequence). CDR3 coding DNA: TGTGCCAGCAGCTTAGGATTCGGACAGAAAAACATTCAGTACTTC. Translating it yields CASSLGFGQKNIQYF.

The V gene is TRBV11-2, the J gene TRBJ2-1; 7 nucleotides agree with TRBD2. The CDR3 runs to 14 residues. Germline V gene lookup returns CDR1 SGHAT and CDR2 FQNNGV. V trimming: 1 base; J trimming: 8 bases; junction bases outside the gene matches: 5. CDR3 protein: CASSLVGGSDEQFF. As DNA, the CDR3 is TGTGCCAGCAGCTTAGTTGGCGGGAGTGATGAGCAGTTCTTC. Variable domain in full (rest from reference TRBV11-2 and TRBJ2-1): EAGVAQSPRYKIIEKRQSVAFWCNPISGHATLYWYQQILGQGPKLLIQFQNNGVVDDSQLPKDRFSAERLKGVDSTLKIQPAKLEDSAVYLCASSLVGGSDEQFFGPGTRLTVL.

The gene calls are TRBV5-6 and TRBJ1-1; 9 nucleotides line up with TRBD1. Germline CDR1 SGHDT, CDR2 YYEEEE. Losses at the gene ends were 3 bases for V and 7 bases for J; bases not matched to a gene: 1. The CDR3 consists of 12 residues. The DNA for the CDR3 is TGTGCCAGCAGCTGGGGACAGGGTGAAGCTTTCTTT. As protein: CASSWGQGEAFF.

The rearrangement uses TRBV5-1 and TRBJ1-3, with a possible D match to TRBD1 (6 bases). This CDR3 is built from 16 residues. Per the germline V gene, CDR1 is SGHRS and CDR2 is YFSETQ. With 0 bases removed from V and 0 bases from J, the gap between germline ends came to 10 bases. The CDR3 DNA sequence: TGCGCCAGCAGCTTGGGGACAGAGAGCTCTGGAAACACCATATATTTT. As protein: CASSLGTESSGNTIYF.

The chain carries TRBV7-8 and TRBJ2-3; 12 bases are a match to TRBD2. The CDR3 has 19 residues. V was pared by 0 bases and J by 6 bases, with 13 bases of the junction left unmatched. The germline CDR1 and CDR2 sequences are SGHVS and FQNEAQ. This CDR3 is CASSLALLATSGSGDTQYF. In nucleotides, the CDR3 is TGTGCCAGCAGCTTAGCGCTACTGGCGACTAGCGGGAGTGGGGATACGCAGTATTTT.

V gene TRBV10-2 combines with J gene TRBJ2-1; 7 bases align to TRBD1. CDR3 length: 14 amino acids. The V and J ends lost 5 bases and 1 base, in that order; junction bases with no gene match: 2. In germline, CDR1 is WSHSY, CDR2 SAAADI. This CDR3 reads CASSLQGSYNEQFF. CDR3 nucleotides: TGCGCCAGCAGTTTACAGGGGTCCTACAATGAGCAGTTCTTC.